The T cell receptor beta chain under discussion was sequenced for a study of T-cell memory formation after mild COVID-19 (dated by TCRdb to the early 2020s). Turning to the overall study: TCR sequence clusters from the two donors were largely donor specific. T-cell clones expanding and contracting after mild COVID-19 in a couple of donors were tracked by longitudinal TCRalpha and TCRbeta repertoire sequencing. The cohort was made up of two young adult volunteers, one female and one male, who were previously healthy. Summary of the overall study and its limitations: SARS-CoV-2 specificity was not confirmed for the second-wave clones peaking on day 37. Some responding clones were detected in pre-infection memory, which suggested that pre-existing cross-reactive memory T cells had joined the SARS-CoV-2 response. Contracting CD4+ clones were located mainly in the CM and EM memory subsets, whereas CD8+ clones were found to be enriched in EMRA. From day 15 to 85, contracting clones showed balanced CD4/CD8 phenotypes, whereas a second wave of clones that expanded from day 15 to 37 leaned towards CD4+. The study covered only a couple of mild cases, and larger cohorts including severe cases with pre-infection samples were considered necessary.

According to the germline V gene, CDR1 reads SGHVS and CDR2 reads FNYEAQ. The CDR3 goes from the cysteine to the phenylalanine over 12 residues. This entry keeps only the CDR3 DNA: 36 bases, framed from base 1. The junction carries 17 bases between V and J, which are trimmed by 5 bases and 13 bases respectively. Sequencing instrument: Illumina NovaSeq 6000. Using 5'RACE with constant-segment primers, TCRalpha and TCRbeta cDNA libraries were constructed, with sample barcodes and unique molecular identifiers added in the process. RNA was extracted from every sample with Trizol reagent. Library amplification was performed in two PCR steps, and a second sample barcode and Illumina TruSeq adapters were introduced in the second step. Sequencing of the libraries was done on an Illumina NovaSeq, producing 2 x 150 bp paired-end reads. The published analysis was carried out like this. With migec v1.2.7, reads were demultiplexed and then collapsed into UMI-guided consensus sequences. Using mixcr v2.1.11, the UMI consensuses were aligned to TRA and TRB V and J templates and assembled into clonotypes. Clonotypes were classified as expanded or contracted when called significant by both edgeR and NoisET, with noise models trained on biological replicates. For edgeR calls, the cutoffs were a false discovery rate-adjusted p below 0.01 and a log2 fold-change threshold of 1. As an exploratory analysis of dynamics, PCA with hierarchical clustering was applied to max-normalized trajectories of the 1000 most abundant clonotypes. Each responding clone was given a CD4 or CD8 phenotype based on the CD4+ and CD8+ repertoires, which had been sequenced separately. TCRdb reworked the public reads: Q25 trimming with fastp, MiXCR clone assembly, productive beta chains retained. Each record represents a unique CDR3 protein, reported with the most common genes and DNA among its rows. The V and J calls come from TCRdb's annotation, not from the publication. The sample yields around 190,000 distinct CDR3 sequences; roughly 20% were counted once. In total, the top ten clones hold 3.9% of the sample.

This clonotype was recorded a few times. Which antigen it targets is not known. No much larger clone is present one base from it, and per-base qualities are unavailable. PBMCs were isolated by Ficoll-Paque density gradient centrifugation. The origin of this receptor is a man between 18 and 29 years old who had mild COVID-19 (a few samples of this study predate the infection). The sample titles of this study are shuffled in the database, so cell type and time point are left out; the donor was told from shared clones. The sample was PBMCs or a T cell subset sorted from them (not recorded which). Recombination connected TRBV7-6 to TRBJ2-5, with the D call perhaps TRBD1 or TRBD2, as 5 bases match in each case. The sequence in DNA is TGTGCCAGCAGCCCAGTCGGGGCCCCTGGGTACTTC. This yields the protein CASSPVGAPGYF. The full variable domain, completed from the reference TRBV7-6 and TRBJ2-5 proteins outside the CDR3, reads GAGVSQSPRYKVTKRGQDVALRCDPISGHVSLYWYRQALGQGPEFLTYFNYEAQQDKSGLPNDRFSAERPEGSISTLTIQRTEQRDSAMYRCASSPVGAPGYFGPGTRLLVL.